The next 17 T cell receptor beta chains were all read from a single sample in a study of T cell responses to AZD1222 COVID-19 vaccine. TCRdb keeps only in-frame clones here, not all; method: immunoSEQ multiplex PCR. The sample records around 180,000 clones, around 90% being singletons. Here the sequenced sample was peripheral blood, taken on day 0 of AZD1222 vaccination. Source of these receptors: an adult in good health.

The CDR3 sequence is CATSRGGSLNTEAFF. The DNA for the CDR3 is TGTGCCACCAGCAGAGGTGGCAGTTTGAACACTGAAGCTTTCTTT. The genes are TRBV15 and TRBJ1-1, with D unclear. The germline V and J ends were trimmed by 1 base and 0 bases, with 9 bases remaining between them. Germline V gives CDR1 LNHNV, CDR2 YYDKDF (reference sequence). The CDR3 extends over 15 amino acids.

This chain uses TRBV5-4 with TRBJ2-5, with TRBD1 matching over 8 bases. V dropped 4 bases and J dropped 5; count of bases not matched to a gene: 13. CDR1 SGHNT and CDR2 YYREEE come from the germline V gene (reference sequence). The CDR3 loop spans 16 amino acids. The CDR3 coding sequence is TGTGCCAGCAGCCCGAGGAACAGGGGGATGGGGGAGACCCAGTACTTC. Its translation is CASSPRNRGMGETQYF.

The rearrangement links TRBV18 to TRBJ2-6; TRBD2 matches 11 bases. CDR3 length: 19 residues. The V gene's germline CDR1 is KGHSH and CDR2 LQKENI. The V gene end was trimmed by 3 bases and the J gene end by 2 bases; junction bases not matched to a gene: 9. The CDR3 coding sequence is TGTGCCAGCTCACCGAGACTAGCGGGAAGATTCCCTGGGGCCAACGTCCTGACTTTC. Its protein product is CASSPRLAGRFPGANVLTF.

The chain combines TRBV5-1 with TRBJ1-1, with D perhaps matching TRBD1 (6 bases). This CDR3 spans 16 amino acids. Germline V gene lookup returns CDR1 SGHRS and CDR2 YFSETQ. The germline V and J ends were trimmed by 1 base and 1 base, with 14 bases remaining between them. The CDR3 protein is CASSLLGGASNTEAFF. CDR3 bases: TGCGCCAGCAGCTTGCTTGGGGGCGCCTCGAACACTGAAGCTTTCTTT.

The CDR3 nucleotides are TGCGCCAGCAGCCAGTCGGGACAGGGTCTTGGGAACGAGCAGTACTTC. It yields the protein CASSQSGQGLGNEQYF. The chain joins TRBV4-3 to TRBJ2-7; 9 positions match TRBD1. Germline CDR1 and CDR2: LGHNA and YSLEER. V shed 3 bases, J shed 5 bases, and the junction held 11 bases outside the gene matches. This CDR3 comprises 16 residues.

The V call is TRBV2, the J call TRBJ1-5; no clear D gene. There are 12 residues in the CDR3. Trimming shortened V by 4 bases and J by 7 bases, and 8 bases separated the two germline ends. Germline V lookup: CDR1 SNHLY, CDR2 FYNNEI. The CDR3 here is CASSVWVQPQHF. DNA of the CDR3: TGTGCCAGCAGTGTGTGGGTCCAGCCCCAGCATTTT. Combining the CDR3 with reference TRBV2 and TRBJ1-5 gives the whole variable domain EPEVTQTPSHQVTQMGQEVILRCVPISNHLYFYWYRQILGQKVEFLVSFYNNEISEKSEIFDDQFSVERPDGSNFTLKIRSTKLEDSAMYFCASSVWVQPQHFGDGTRLSIL.

The chain has TRBV7-3 and TRBJ2-6, with D hard to call. The CDR3 loop spans 16 amino acids. V was shortened by 1 base and J by 0 bases, with 7 bases between the two germline ends. Germline loops: CDR1 SGHTA, CDR2 FQGTGA. The CDR3 DNA reads TGTGCCAGCAGCTTAAATCCCCTCTCTGGGGCCAACGTCCTGACTTTC. Amino acid sequence: CASSLNPLSGANVLTF. Combining the CDR3 with reference TRBV7-3 and TRBJ2-6 gives the whole variable domain GAGVSQTPSNKVTEKGKYVELRCDPISGHTALYWYRQSLGQGPEFLIYFQGTGAADDSGLPNDRFFAVRPEGSVSTLKIQRTERGDSAVYLCASSLNPLSGANVLTFGAGSRLTVL.

The table lists this clone with a count of one. This sequence joins TRBV18 and TRBJ1-4; D not certain. Germline V gene data show CDR1 as KGHSH and CDR2 as LQKENI. V was clipped by 2 bases and J by 8 bases, with 12 bases between them. This CDR3 comprises 14 residues. The CDR3 bases are TGTGCCAGCTCACCAGCCCTTCGGGAAGAAAAACTGTTTTTT. It codes for CASSPALREEKLFF.

V usage is TRBV2 and J usage is TRBJ1-2; D might be TRBD1 (6 bases). The CDR3 is 12 amino acids. Germline V gives CDR1 SNHLY, CDR2 FYNNEI. V shed 8 bases and J shed 5 bases, with 12 bases lying between them. CDR3 loop: CASGGQSYGYTF. CDR3 DNA sequence: TGTGCCAGCGGCGGACAGTCTTATGGCTACACCTTC.

This chain connects TRBV11-2 to TRBJ1-4; possible D gene TRBD1, 6 bases. Trimming took 3 bases from V and 3 from J, leaving 8 bases between them. This CDR3 region has 14 residues. The germline V gene has CDR1 SGHAT and CDR2 FQNNGV. CDR3 region: CASSFQGSNEKLFF. The CDR3 bases are TGTGCCAGCAGCTTCCAGGGGTCTAATGAAAAACTGTTTTTT.

The chain has TRBV28 and TRBJ2-4; 14 nucleotides align to TRBD2. Germline V CDR1 and CDR2: MDHEN, SYDVKM. J was trimmed by 0 bases and V by 5 bases; bases with no gene match: 15. The CDR3 is 21 residues long. CDR3 nucleotide sequence: TGTGCCAGCAGTCTCCTTAGACTAGCGGGAGGGCCTGGGCGAGCCAAAAACATTCAGTACTTC. Translating gives CASSLLRLAGGPGRAKNIQYF. The whole variable domain, remainder taken from reference TRBV28 and TRBJ2-4, is DVKVTQSSRYLVKRTGEKVFLECVQDMDHENMFWYRQDPGLGLRLIYFSYDVKMKEKGDIPEGYSVSREKKERFSLILESASTNQTSMYLCASSLLRLAGGPGRAKNIQYFGAGTRLSVL.

Comment on this clone: This same CDR3 is encoded by further DNA sequences in the sample. The chain uses TRBV4-1 and TRBJ1-2, with 8 bases lining up with TRBD1. This CDR3 is built from 14 residues. Germline V gives CDR1 MGHRA, CDR2 YSYEKL. The V and J ends lost 1 base and 2 bases, in that order; junction bases with no gene match: 0. CDR3 in DNA: TGCGCCAGCAGCCAAGGGACAGGGAACTATGGCTACACCTTC. Translation: CASSQGTGNYGYTF.

The rearrangement links TRBV6-2 or TRBV6-3 to TRBJ2-3, with TRBD2 as a possible D gene (7 bases). The CDR3 contains 17 residues. CDR1 and CDR2 (germline): MNHEY, SVGEGT. The V gene lost 2 bases and the J gene lost 6 bases, with 21 bases spanning the gap. The CDR3 sequence: CASSYNGGGLAKDTQYF. The DNA for the CDR3 is TGTGCCAGCAGTTACAACGGCGGGGGCCTAGCGAAGGATACGCAGTATTTT.

The DNA of the CDR3 is TGTGCCAGCCCCCCTGGGACTACCTCCCTATACAATGAGCAGTTCTTC. Protein product: CASPPGTTSLYNEQFF. The chain employs TRBV28 and TRBJ2-1, with 7 bases that match TRBD2. Trimming removed 8 bases from V and 4 bases from J; junction bases left unmatched: 14. Germline values: CDR1 MDHEN, CDR2 SYDVKM. The CDR3 is 16 amino acids.

The rearrangement joins TRBV7-8 to TRBJ2-3; TRBD2 agrees at 9 bases. V shed 2 bases and J 3 bases; nucleotides not matched to a gene: 6. Germline CDR1 is SGHVS and CDR2 is FQNEAQ. The CDR3 contains 16 residues. The CDR3 loop is CASSLRSSGMTDTQYF. The CDR3 DNA reads TGTGCCAGCAGCTTAAGGTCTAGCGGGATGACAGATACGCAGTATTTT.

This chain links TRBV28 with TRBJ1-6, with D tentatively TRBD1 (5 bases). Trimming shortened V by 2 bases and J by 10 bases, and 15 bases separated the two germline ends. Germline-derived CDR1 and CDR2 are MDHEN and SYDVKM. The CDR3 covers 15 residues. The CDR3 region is CASSLPDRGGSPLHF. DNA for the CDR3: TGTGCCAGCAGTTTACCCGACAGAGGTGGATCACCCCTCCACTTT.

The V and J genes are TRBV25-1 and TRBJ2-6; the D is unclear. Trimming removed 7 bases from V and 0 bases from J, with 13 bases in between. Germline CDR1 and CDR2: MGHDK and SYGVNS. The CDR3 has 16 residues. The CDR3 protein is CASTRTASSGANVLTF. Here the CDR3 DNA reads TGTGCCAGCACCAGGACGGCCTCCTCTGGGGCCAACGTCCTGACTTTC.